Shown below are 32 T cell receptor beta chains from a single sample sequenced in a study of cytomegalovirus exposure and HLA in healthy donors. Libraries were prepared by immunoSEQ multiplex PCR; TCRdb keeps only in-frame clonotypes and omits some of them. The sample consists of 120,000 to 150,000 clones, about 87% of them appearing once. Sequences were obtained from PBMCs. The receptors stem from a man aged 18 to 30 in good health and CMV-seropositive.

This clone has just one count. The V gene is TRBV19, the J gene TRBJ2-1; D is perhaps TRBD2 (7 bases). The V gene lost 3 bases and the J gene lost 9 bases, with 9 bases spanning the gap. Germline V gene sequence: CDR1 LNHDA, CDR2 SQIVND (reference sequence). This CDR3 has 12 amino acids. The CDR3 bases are TGTGCCAGTAGTATGGGAGGGGGTGAGCAGTTCTTC. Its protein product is CASSMGGGEQFF. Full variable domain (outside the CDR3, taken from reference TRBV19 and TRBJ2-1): DGGITQSPKYLFRKEGQNVTLSCEQNLNHDAMYWYRQDPGQGLRLIYYSQIVNDFQKGDIAEGYSVSREKKESFPLTVTSAQKNPTAFYLCASSMGGGEQFFGPGTRLTVL.

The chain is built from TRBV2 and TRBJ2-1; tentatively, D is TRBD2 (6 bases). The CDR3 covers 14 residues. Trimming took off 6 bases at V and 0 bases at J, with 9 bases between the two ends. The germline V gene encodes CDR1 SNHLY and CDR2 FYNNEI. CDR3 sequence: CASRDGSSYNEQFF. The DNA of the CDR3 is TGTGCCAGCAGAGACGGGAGCTCCTACAATGAGCAGTTCTTC.

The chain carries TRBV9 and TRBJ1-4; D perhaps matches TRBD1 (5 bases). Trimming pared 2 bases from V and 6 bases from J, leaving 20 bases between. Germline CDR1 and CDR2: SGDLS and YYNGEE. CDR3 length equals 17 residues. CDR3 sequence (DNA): TGTGCCAGCAGCGTGGGGCCGCTGGGCTCAGGGTATGAAAAACTGTTTTTT. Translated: CASSVGPLGSGYEKLFF.

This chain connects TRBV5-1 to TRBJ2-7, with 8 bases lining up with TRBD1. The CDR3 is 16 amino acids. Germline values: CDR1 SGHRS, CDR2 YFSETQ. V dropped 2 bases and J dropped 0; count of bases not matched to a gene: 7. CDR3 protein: CASSFSTGAFSYEQYF. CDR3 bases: TGCGCCAGCAGCTTCTCGACAGGGGCCTTCTCCTACGAGCAGTACTTC. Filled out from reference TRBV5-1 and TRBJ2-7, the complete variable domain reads KAGVTQTPRYLIKTRGQQVTLSCSPISGHRSVSWYQQTPGQGLQFLFEYFSETQRNKGNFPGRFSGRQFSNSRSEMNVSTLELGDSALYLCASSFSTGAFSYEQYFGPGTRLTVT.

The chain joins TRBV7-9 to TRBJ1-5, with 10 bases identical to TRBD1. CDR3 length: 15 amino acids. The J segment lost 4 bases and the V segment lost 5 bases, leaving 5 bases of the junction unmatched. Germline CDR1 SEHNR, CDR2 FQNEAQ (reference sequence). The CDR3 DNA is TGTGCCAGCAGCCGAGGGACAGGGGAGAATCAGCCCCAGCATTTT. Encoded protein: CASSRGTGENQPQHF. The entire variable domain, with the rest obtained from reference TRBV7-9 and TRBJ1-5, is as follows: DTGVSQNPRHKITKRGQNVTFRCDPISEHNRLYWYRQTLGQGPEFLTYFQNEAQLEKSRLLSDRFSAERPKGSFSTLEIQRTEQGDSAMYLCASSRGTGENQPQHFGDGTRLSIL.

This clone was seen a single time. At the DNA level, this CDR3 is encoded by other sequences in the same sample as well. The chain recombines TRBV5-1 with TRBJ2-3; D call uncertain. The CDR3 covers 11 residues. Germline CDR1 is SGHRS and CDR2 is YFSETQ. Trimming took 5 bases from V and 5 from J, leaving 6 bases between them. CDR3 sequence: CASSFGDTQYF. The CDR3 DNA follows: TGCGCCAGCAGTTTCGGAGATACGCAGTATTTT. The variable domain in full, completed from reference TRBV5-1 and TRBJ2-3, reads KAGVTQTPRYLIKTRGQQVTLSCSPISGHRSVSWYQQTPGQGLQFLFEYFSETQRNKGNFPGRFSGRQFSNSRSEMNVSTLELGDSALYLCASSFGDTQYFGPGTRLTVL.

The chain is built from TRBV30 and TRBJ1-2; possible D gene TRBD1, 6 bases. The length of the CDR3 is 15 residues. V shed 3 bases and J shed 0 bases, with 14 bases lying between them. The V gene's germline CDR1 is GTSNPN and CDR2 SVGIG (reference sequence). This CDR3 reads CAWRLGATANYGYTF. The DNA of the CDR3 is TGTGCCTGGAGATTGGGGGCGACAGCTAACTATGGCTACACCTTC.

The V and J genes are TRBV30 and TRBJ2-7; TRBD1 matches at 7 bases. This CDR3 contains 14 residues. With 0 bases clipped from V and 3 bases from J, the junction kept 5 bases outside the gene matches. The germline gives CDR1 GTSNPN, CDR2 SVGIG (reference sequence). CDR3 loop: CAWSVRGQRYEQYF. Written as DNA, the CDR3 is TGTGCCTGGAGTGTACGGGGACAGCGCTACGAGCAGTACTTC.

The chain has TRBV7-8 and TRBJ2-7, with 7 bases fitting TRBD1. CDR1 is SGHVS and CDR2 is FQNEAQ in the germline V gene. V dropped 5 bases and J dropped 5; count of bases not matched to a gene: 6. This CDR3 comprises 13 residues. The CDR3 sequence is CASSPPTGNEQYF. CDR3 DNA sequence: TGTGCCAGCAGCCCCCCGACAGGGAACGAGCAGTACTTC.

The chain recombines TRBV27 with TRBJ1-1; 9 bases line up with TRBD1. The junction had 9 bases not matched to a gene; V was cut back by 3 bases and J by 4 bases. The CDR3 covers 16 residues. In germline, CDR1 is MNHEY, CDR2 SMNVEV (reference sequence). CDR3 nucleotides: TGTGCCAGCAGTTTCTCTCTCCGACAGGGGGGCACTGAAGCTTTCTTT. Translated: CASSFSLRQGGTEAFF.

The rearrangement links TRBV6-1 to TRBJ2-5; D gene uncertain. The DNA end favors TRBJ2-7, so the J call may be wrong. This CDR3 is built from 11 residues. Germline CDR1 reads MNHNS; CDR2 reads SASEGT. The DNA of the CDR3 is TGTGCCAGCAGTGAAGCCTACGAGCAGTACTTC. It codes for CASSEAYEQYF.

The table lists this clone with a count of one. CDR3 nucleotide sequence: TGTGCCTGGAGTATCGGGACAGGGGTCTCCGAGCAGTACTTC. Translating it yields CAWSIGTGVSEQYF. This chain connects TRBV30 to TRBJ2-7, with 10 bases identical to TRBD1. Germline V gene data show CDR1 as GTSNPN and CDR2 as SVGIG (reference sequence). The V and J ends lost 2 bases and 6 bases, in that order; junction bases with no gene match: 7. This CDR3 comprises 14 residues.

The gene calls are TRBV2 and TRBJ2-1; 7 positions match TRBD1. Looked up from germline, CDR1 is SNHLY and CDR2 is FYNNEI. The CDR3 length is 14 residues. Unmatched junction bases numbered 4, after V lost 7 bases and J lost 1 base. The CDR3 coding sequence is TGTGCCAGCAAAAAGACAGGGTCCTACAATGAGCAGTTCTTC. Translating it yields CASKKTGSYNEQFF. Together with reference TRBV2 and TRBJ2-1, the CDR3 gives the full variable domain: EPEVTQTPSHQVTQMGQEVILRCVPISNHLYFYWYRQILGQKVEFLVSFYNNEISEKSEIFDDQFSVERPDGSNFTLKIRSTKLEDSAMYFCASKKTGSYNEQFFGPGTRLTVL.

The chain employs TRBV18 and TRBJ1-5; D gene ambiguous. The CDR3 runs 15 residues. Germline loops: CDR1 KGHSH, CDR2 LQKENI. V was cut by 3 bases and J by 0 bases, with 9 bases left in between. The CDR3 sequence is CASSPGAGSNQPQHF. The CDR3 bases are TGTGCCAGCTCACCCGGCGCGGGTAGCAATCAGCCCCAGCATTTT.

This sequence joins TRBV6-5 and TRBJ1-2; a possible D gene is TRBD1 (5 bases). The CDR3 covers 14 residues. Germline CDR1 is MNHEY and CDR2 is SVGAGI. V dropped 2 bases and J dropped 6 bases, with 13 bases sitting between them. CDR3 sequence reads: CASSYRQGSDGYTF. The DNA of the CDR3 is TGTGCCAGCAGTTACAGGCAGGGTTCCGATGGCTACACCTTC.

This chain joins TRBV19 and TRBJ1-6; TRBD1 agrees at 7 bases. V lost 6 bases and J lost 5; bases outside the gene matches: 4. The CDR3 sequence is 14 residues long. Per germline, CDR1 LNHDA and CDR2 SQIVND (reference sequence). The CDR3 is CASRPGQNNSPLHF. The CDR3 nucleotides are TGTGCCAGTAGACCGGGACAGAATAATTCACCCCTCCACTTT.

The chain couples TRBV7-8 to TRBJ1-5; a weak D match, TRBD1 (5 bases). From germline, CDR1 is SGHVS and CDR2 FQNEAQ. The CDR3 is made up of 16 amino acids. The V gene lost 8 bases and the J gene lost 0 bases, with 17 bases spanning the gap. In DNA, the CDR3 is TGTGCCAGCCACTCACTGGGGGGTTATAGCAATCAGCCCCAGCATTTT. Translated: CASHSLGGYSNQPQHF.

The CDR3 DNA reads TGTGCCAGCAGCGAGACAGGGCATGCTAGCATTCAGTACTTC. This codes for CASSETGHASIQYF. J is TRBJ2-4 and V is TRBV6-4, with TRBD1 matching over 7 bases. From germline, CDR1 is MRHNA and CDR2 SNTAGT. The CDR3 covers 14 residues. V lost 6 bases and J lost 9; bases outside the gene matches: 11.

The DNA for the CDR3 is TGTGCCAGCAGCTTAGCCGGGGGAGCTGCTAATCAGCCCCAGCATTTT. Protein sequence: CASSLAGGAANQPQHF. V is TRBV7-8 and J is TRBJ1-5; a weak D match, TRBD1 (5 bases). The V end was cut by 0 bases, the J end by 4 bases, with 13 bases between. Germline CDR1 is SGHVS and CDR2 is FQNEAQ. The CDR3 spans 16 residues.

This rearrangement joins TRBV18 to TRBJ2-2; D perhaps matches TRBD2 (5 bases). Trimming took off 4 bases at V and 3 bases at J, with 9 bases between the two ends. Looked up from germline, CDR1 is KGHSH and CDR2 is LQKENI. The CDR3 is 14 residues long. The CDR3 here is CASSQFGDTGELFF. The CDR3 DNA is TGTGCCAGCTCACAATTCGGGGACACCGGGGAGCTGTTTTTT. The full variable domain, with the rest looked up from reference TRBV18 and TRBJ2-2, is NAGVMQNPRHLVRRRGQEARLRCSPMKGHSHVYWYRQLPEEGLKFMVYLQKENIIDESGMPKERFSAEFPKEGPSILRIQQVVRGDSAAYFCASSQFGDTGELFFGEGSRLTVL.

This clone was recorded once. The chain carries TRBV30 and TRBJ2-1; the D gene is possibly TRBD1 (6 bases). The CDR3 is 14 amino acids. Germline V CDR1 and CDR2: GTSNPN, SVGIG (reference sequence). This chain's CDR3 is CAHNPGQTYNEQFF. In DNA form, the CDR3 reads TGTGCTCACAATCCAGGACAGACATACAATGAGCAGTTCTTC.

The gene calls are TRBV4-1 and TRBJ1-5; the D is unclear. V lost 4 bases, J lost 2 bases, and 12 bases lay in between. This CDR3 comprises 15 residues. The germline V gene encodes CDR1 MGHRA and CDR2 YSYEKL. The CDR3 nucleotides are TGCGCCAGCAGCCGGGCCTCCGACGGCAATCAGCCCCAGCATTTT. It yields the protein CASSRASDGNQPQHF.

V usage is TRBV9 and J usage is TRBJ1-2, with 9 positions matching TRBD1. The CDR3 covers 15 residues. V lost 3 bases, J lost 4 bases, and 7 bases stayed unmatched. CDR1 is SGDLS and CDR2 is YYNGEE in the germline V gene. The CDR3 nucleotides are TGTGCCAGCAGCGACGGGCACAGGGGGCTCTATGGCTACACCTTC. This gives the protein CASSDGHRGLYGYTF.

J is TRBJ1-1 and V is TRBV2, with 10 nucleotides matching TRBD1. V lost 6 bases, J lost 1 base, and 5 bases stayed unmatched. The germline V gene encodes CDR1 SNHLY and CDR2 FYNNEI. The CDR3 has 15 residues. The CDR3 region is CASRGDRGRNTEAFF. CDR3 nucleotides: TGTGCCAGCAGGGGAGACAGGGGGCGGAACACTGAAGCTTTCTTT.

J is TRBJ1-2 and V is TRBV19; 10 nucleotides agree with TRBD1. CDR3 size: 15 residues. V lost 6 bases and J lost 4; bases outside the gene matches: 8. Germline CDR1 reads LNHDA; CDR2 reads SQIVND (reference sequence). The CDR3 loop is CASSPDRGRAYGYTF. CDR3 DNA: TGTGCCAGTAGCCCAGACAGGGGGCGCGCCTATGGCTACACCTTC.

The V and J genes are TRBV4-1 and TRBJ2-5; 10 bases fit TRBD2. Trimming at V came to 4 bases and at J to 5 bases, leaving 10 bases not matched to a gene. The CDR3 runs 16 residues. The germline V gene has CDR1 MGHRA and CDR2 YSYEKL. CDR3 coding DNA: TGCGCCAGCAGCCCCCTGAGCGGGAGGGTCAGGGAGACCCAGTACTTC. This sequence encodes CASSPLSGRVRETQYF.

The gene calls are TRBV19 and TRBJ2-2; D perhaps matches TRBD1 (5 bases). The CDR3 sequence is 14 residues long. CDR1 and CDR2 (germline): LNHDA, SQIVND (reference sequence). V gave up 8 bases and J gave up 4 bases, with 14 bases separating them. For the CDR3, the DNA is TGTGCCAGTCATAACTCCAGGGTCACCGGGGAGCTGTTTTTT. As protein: CASHNSRVTGELFF.

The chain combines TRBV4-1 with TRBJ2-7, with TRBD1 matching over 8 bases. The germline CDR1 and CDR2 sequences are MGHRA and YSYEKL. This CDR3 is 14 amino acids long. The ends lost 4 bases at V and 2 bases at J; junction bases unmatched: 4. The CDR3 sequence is CASSRGTGPYEQYF. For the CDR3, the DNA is TGCGCCAGCAGCCGCGGGACAGGACCCTACGAGCAGTACTTC.

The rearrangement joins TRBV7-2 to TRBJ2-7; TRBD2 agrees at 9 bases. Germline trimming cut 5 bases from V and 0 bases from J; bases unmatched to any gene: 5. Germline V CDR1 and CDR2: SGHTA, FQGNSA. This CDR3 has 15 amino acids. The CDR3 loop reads CASSHQTSGSYEQYF. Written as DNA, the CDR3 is TGTGCCAGCAGCCACCAGACTAGCGGCTCCTACGAGCAGTACTTC.

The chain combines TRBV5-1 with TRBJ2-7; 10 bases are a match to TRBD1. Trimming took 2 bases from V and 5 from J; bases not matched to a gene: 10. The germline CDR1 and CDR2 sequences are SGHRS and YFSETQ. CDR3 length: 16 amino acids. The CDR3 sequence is CASSFGGQGVVHEQYF. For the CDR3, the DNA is TGCGCCAGCAGCTTTGGCGGACAGGGGGTCGTCCACGAGCAGTACTTC.

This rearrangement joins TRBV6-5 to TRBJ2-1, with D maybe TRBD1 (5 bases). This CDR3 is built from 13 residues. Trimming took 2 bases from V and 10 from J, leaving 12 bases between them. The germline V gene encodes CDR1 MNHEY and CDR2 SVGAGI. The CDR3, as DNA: TGTGCCAGCAGTTACAGGGGATCCCCCGAGCAGTTCTTC. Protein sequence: CASSYRGSPEQFF.

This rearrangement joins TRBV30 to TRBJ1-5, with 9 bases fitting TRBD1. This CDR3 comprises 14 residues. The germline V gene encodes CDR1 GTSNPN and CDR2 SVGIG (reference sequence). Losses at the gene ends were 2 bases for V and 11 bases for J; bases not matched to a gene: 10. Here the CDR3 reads CAWSPGQGQRTQHF. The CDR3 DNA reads TGTGCCTGGAGTCCGGGACAGGGACAGAGGACCCAGCATTTT. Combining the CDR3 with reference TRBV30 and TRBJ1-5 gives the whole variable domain SQTIHQWPATLVQPVGSPLSLECTVEGTSNPNLYWYRQAAGRGLQLLFYSVGIGQISSEVPQNLSASRPQDRQFILSSKKLLLSDSGFYLCAWSPGQGQRTQHFGDGTRLSIL.